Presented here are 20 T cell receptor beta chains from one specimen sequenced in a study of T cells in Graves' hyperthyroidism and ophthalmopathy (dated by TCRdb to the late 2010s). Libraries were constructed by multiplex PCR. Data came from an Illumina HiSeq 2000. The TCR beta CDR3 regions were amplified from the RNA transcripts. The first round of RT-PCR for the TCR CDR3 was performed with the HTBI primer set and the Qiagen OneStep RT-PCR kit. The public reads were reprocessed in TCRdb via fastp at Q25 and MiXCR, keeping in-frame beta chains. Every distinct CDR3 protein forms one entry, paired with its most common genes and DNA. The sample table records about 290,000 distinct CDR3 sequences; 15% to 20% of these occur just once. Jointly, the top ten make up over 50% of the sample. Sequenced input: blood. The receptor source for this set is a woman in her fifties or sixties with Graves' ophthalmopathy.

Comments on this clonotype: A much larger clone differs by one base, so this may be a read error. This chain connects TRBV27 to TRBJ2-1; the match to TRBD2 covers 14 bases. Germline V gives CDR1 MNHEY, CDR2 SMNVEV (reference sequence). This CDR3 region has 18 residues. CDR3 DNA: TGTGCCAGCAGTTTATTTGGACTAGCGGGAGGTCTATACAATGAGCAGCTCTTC. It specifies CASSLFGLAGGLYNEQLF.

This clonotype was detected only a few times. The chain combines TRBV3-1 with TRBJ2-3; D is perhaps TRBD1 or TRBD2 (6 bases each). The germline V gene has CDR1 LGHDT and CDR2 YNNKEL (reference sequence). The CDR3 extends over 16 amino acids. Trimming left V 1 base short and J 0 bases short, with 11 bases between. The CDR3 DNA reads TGTGCCAGCAGCCAAGCGGGGGCTTTAAGCACAGATACGCAGTATTTT. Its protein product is CASSQAGALSTDTQYF.

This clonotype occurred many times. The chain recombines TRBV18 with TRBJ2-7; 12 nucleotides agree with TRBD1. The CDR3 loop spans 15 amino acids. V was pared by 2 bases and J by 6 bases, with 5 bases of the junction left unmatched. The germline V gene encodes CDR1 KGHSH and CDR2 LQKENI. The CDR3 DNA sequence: TGTGCCAGCTCACCATCCGGGACAGGGGGCGTCGAGCAGTACTTC. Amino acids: CASSPSGTGGVEQYF.

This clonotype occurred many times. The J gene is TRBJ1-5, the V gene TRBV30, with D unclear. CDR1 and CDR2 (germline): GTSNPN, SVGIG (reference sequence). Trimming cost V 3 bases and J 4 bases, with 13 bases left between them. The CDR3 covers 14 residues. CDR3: CAWSLKSGNQPQHF. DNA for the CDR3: TGTGCCTGGAGCCTCAAATCGGGGAATCAGCCCCAGCATTTT.

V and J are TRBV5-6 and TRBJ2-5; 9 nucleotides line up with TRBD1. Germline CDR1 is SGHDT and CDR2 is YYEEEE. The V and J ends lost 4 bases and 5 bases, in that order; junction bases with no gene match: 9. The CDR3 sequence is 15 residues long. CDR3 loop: CASSTTHRGRETQYF. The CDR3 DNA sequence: TGTGCCAGCAGCACTACCCACAGGGGGCGCGAGACCCAGTACTTC.

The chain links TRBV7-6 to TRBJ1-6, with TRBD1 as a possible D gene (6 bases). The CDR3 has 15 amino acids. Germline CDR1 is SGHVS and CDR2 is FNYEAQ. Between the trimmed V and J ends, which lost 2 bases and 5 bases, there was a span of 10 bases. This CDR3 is CASSLLTGNNSPLHF. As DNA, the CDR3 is TGTGCCAGCAGCTTACTAACAGGGAATAATTCACCCCTCCACTTT.

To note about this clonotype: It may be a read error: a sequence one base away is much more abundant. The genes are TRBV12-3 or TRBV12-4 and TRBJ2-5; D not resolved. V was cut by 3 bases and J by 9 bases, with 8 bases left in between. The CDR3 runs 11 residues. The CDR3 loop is CASSFAGAQYF. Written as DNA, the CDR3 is TGTGCCAGCAGTTTCGCTGGGGCCCAGTACTTC.

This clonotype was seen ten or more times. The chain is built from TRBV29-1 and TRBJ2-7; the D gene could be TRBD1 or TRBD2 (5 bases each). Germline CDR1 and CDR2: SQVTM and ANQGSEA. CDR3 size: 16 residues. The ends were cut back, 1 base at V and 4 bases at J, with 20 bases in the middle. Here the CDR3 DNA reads TGCAGCGTTGAAGTGGGTGACGGGACGACATCATACGAGCAGTACTTC. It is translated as CSVEVGDGTTSYEQYF.

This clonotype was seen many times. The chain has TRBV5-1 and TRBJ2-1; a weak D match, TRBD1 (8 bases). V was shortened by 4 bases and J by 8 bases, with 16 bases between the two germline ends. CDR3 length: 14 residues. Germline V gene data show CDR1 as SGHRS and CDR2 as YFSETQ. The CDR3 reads CASSRGQGGDEQFF. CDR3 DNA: TGCGCCAGCAGCCGAGGACAGGGAGGGGATGAGCAGTTCTTC.

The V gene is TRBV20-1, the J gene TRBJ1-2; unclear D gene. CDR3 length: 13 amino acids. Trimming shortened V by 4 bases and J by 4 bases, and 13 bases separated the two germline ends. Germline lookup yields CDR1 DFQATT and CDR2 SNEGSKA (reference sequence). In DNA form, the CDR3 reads TGCAGTGCTATTCCTCTCACTAGCTATGGCTACACCTTC. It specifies CSAIPLTSYGYTF.

CDR3 DNA sequence: TGCGCCAGCAGCCAGGAGAGGGTGTATCAGCCCCAGCATTTT. As protein: CASSQERVYQPQHF. This chain joins TRBV4-3 and TRBJ1-5; D uncertain. The ends were cut back, 3 bases at V and 5 bases at J, with 11 bases in the middle. Germline V gene sequence: CDR1 LGHNA, CDR2 YSLEER. CDR3 length equals 14 residues.

The CDR3 spells CASSTDRQGVTDTQYF. As DNA, the CDR3 is TGTGCCAGTAGTACGGACAGGCAGGGGGTCACAGATACGCAGTATTTT. The chain links TRBV19 to TRBJ2-3, with TRBD1 matching over 7 bases. This CDR3 is 16 amino acids long. Trimming removed 4 bases from V and 2 bases from J; junction bases left unmatched: 9. The germline V gene has CDR1 LNHDA and CDR2 SQIVND (reference sequence). The full variable domain, with the rest looked up from reference TRBV19 and TRBJ2-3, is DGGITQSPKYLFRKEGQNVTLSCEQNLNHDAMYWYRQDPGQGLRLIYYSQIVNDFQKGDIAEGYSVSREKKESFPLTVTSAQKNPTAFYLCASSTDRQGVTDTQYFGPGTRLTVL.

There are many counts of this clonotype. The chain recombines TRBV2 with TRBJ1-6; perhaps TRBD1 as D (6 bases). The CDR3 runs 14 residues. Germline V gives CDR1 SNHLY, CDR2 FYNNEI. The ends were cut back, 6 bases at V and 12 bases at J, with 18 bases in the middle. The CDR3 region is CASRGFNPQGPLHF. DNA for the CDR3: TGTGCCAGCAGGGGATTTAATCCACAGGGACCCCTCCACTTT.

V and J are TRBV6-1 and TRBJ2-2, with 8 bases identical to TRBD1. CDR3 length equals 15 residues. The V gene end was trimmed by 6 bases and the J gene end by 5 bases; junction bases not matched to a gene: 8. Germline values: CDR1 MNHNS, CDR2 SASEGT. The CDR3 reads CASRDGTGGTGELFF. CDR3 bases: TGTGCCAGCAGAGACGGGACAGGCGGTACCGGGGAGCTGTTTTTT.

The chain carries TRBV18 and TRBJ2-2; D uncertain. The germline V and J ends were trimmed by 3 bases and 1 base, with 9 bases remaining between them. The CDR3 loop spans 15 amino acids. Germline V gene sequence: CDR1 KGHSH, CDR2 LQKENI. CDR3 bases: TGTGCCAGCTCACCGAACGGCAGGAACACCGGGGAGCTGTTTTTT. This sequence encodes CASSPNGRNTGELFF.

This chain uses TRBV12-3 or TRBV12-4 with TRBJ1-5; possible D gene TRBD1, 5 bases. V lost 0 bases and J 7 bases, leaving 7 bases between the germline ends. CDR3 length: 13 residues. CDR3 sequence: CASSLAQGQPQHF. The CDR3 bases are TGTGCCAGCAGTTTAGCTCAGGGCCAGCCCCAGCATTTT.

The CDR3 loop reads CASSVAWGTDTQYF. Written as DNA, the CDR3 is TGTGCCAGCAGCGTAGCTTGGGGCACAGATACGCAGTATTTT. The V gene is TRBV9, the J gene TRBJ2-3; D not resolved. Germline V lookup: CDR1 SGDLS, CDR2 YYNGEE. CDR3 length equals 14 residues. Trimming stripped 0 bases from V and 1 base from J, with 6 bases between.

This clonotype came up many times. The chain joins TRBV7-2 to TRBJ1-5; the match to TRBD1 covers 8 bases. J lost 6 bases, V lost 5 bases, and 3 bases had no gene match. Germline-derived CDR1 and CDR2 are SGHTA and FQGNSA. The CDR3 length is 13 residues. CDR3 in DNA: TGTGCCAGCAGCCGGACAGGGACTCAGCCCCAGCATTTT. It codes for CASSRTGTQPQHF.

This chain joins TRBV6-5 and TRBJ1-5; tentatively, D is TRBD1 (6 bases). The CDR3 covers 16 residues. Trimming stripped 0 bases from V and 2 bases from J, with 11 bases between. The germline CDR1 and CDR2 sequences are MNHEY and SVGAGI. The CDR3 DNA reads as TGTGCCAGCAGTTACTCCCGGACAGTCGGCAATCAGCCCCAGCATTTT. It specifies CASSYSRTVGNQPQHF.

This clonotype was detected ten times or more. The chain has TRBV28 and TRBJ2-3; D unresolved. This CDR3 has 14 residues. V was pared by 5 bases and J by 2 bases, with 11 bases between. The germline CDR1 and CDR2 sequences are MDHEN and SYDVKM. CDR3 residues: CASSPGSYTDTQYF. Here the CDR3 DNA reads TGTGCCAGCAGTCCGGGCTCCTACACAGATACGCAGTATTTT.